This note documents a single T cell receptor (beta chain) sequence. This sample was included in a study of blood T cell repertoires in COVID-19. The repertoire was sequenced with immunoSEQ multiplex PCR; TCRdb's copy has only in-frame clones and lacks some. The sample includes about 170,000 clones, 70% to 90% of them seen just once. Germline CDR1 is SGHRS and CDR2 is YFSETQ. This CDR3 contains 19 residues. The ends were cut back, 0 bases at V and 0 bases at J, with 21 bases in the middle. Recovered status in Cohort 3 required two negative PCRs, clearance, or symptom resolution. This receptor was obtained from a woman aged 18 to 35 who had recovered from COVID-19. Sample: PBMCs or T cells enriched from blood (not recorded which). This sequence joins TRBV5-1 and TRBJ1-2; no firm D call. This CDR3 reads CASSLDYERVVNPNYGYTF. CDR3 coding DNA: TGCGCCAGCAGCTTGGATTATGAGAGGGTCGTAAATCCTAACTATGGCTACACCTTC. The full variable domain, with the rest looked up from reference TRBV5-1 and TRBJ1-2, is KAGVTQTPRYLIKTRGQQVTLSCSPISGHRSVSWYQQTPGQGLQFLFEYFSETQRNKGNFPGRFSGRQFSNSRSEMNVSTLELGDSALYLCASSLDYERVVNPNYGYTFGSGTRLTVV.